Below are 14 T cell receptor beta chains sequenced from a single sample in a study of CD8 T cells in ankylosing spondylitis. TCRdb processed the 5' RACE reads anew with MiXCR; each CDR3 protein has one entry. Of approximately 210,000 distinct CDR3 sequences in the sample, 10% to 15% are singletons; the top ten hold 16%. Input material: blood, either unsorted or a sorted T cell fraction (not recorded which). The source of these receptors is a male donor with ankylosing spondylitis or in good health (not recorded which).

This clonotype was detected only a few times. The J gene is TRBJ2-5, the V gene TRBV10-3, with 11 bases lining up with TRBD2. The CDR3 totals 15 residues. The V segment lost 4 bases and the J segment 4 bases; nucleotides outside the gene matches: 5. Germline V gene data show CDR1 as ENHRY and CDR2 as SYGVKD. In DNA form, the CDR3 reads TGTGCCATCAGTGGGGGACTAGCGGTAGGAGAGACCCAGTACTTC. Encoded protein: CAISGGLAVGETQYF.

This clonotype was found a few times. The CDR3: CSARPSGHTDTQYF. The DNA for the CDR3 is TGCAGTGCTAGACCTAGCGGCCACACAGATACGCAGTATTTT. The chain combines TRBV20-1 with TRBJ2-3; the match to TRBD2 covers 7 bases. Germline loops: CDR1 DFQATT, CDR2 SNEGSKA (reference sequence). With V trimmed by 2 bases and J by 2 bases, 4 bases remained unmatched. CDR3 length: 14 residues.

This clonotype has more than one count but fewer than ten. The chain is built from TRBV29-1 and TRBJ2-3; tentatively, D is TRBD2 (6 bases). V was cut by 6 bases and J by 6 bases, with 19 bases left in between. The CDR3 consists of 14 residues. CDR1 is SQVTM, CDR2 ANQGSEA, per germline. The CDR3 DNA is TGCAGCGTCCTGCGGGACGGCCTCATGGATACGCAGTATTTT. Its translation is CSVLRDGLMDTQYF.

The V call is TRBV3-1, the J call TRBJ2-7; D perhaps matches TRBD1 (6 bases). The germline CDR1 and CDR2 sequences are LGHDT and YNNKEL (reference sequence). CDR3 length: 15 residues. Trimming left V 1 base short and J 4 bases short, with 14 bases between. The CDR3 reads CASSQAGHFIYEQYF. Written as DNA, the CDR3 is TGTGCCAGCAGCCAAGCGGGACATTTTATATACGAGCAGTACTTC.

The chain carries TRBV6-9 and TRBJ1-1, with unresolved D. The CDR3 spans 13 residues. In germline, CDR1 is MNHGY, CDR2 SVAAGI. With 0 bases removed from V and 5 bases from J, the gap between germline ends came to 7 bases. CDR3 loop: CASSYSVGTEAFF. The DNA for the CDR3 is TGTGCCAGCAGTTATTCTGTGGGTACTGAAGCTTTCTTT.

The chain has TRBV24-1 and TRBJ2-7, with a weak D call TRBD2 (5 bases). The length of the CDR3 is 15 residues. V shed 9 bases and J shed 2 bases, with 19 bases lying between them. The germline gives CDR1 KGHDR, CDR2 SFDVKD. CDR3 in amino acids: CATGPRTPRTYEQYF. CDR3 nucleotides: TGTGCCACCGGCCCCCGGACTCCGAGGACCTACGAGCAGTACTTC.

The chain links TRBV27 to TRBJ1-1; D may be TRBD1 (5 bases). Looked up from germline, CDR1 is MNHEY and CDR2 is SMNVEV (reference sequence). CDR3 length: 13 residues. Trimming took off 8 bases at V and 10 bases at J, with 20 bases between the two ends. CDR3 nucleotides: TGTGCCAGCGGGGGGGTTCGCGAGGTTGCAGCTTTCTTT. Protein: CASGGVREVAAFF.

The V call is TRBV13, the J call TRBJ2-2, with 13 positions matching TRBD2. CDR1 is PRHDT, CDR2 FYEKMQ, per germline (reference sequence). The junction had 13 bases not matched to a gene; V was cut back by 6 bases and J by 6 bases. The CDR3 runs 18 residues. This CDR3 reads CASSPGLAGAGSAGELFF. The DNA of the CDR3 is TGTGCCAGCAGTCCAGGACTAGCGGGGGCCGGATCGGCCGGGGAGCTGTTTTTT.

V is TRBV9 and J is TRBJ2-1, with 13 bases lining up with TRBD2. The germline V gene has CDR1 SGDLS and CDR2 YYNGEE. The CDR3 consists of 14 residues. V lost 5 bases, J lost 7 bases, and 3 bases stayed unmatched. The DNA of the CDR3 is TGTGCCAGCAGTCCGGGACTAGCGGGGAATGAGCAGTTCTTC. This sequence encodes CASSPGLAGNEQFF.

This clonotype was counted only a few times. The chain combines TRBV7-2 with TRBJ2-1; 10 bases are a match to TRBD2. V lost 3 bases to trimming and J lost 7 bases; unmatched junction nucleotides: 9. The CDR3 spans 16 residues. The germline gives CDR1 SGHTA, CDR2 FQGNSA. The DNA of the CDR3 is TGTGCCAGCAGCTTGGGGGGGGGACTAGCGAGGAATGAGCAGTTCTTC. Residues: CASSLGGGLARNEQFF.

This clonotype was observed a handful of times. CDR3 loop: CASSQGVGGRKNTGELFF. The CDR3 coding sequence is TGCGCCAGCAGCCAAGGAGTCGGGGGGCGGAAGAACACCGGGGAGCTGTTTTTT. The chain links TRBV4-1 to TRBJ2-2, with a tentative D call TRBD2 (7 bases). Germline V gives CDR1 MGHRA, CDR2 YSYEKL. Between the trimmed V and J ends, which lost 1 base and 1 base, there was a span of 16 bases. This CDR3 is built from 18 residues.

This sequence joins TRBV4-1 and TRBJ2-5; possible D gene TRBD2, 6 bases. Trimming stripped 3 bases from V and 2 bases from J, with 16 bases between. Germline V gene sequence: CDR1 MGHRA, CDR2 YSYEKL. CDR3 length: 16 residues. CDR3 region: CASSQRGTDRQETQYF. As DNA, the CDR3 is TGCGCCAGCAGCCAGCGAGGGACTGACCGACAAGAGACCCAGTACTTC.

This clonotype has only a few counts. The chain joins TRBV6-5 to TRBJ2-2; D is uncertain. The germline CDR1 and CDR2 sequences are MNHEY and SVGAGI. This CDR3 comprises 15 residues. V was cut by 0 bases and J by 1 base, with 6 bases left in between. DNA for the CDR3: TGTGCCAGCAGTTACTCGGACGGGAACACCGGGGAGCTGTTTTTT. It translates to CASSYSDGNTGELFF.

The V call is TRBV29-1, the J call TRBJ1-2; weak D call: TRBD1 (5 bases). The CDR3 is made up of 13 amino acids. The germline CDR1 and CDR2 sequences are SQVTM and ANQGSEA. Trimming took off 4 bases at V and 6 bases at J, with 15 bases between the two ends. DNA of the CDR3: TGCAGCGTTGTTAAGGGGCAGAAGGATGGCTACACCTTC. Its protein is CSVVKGQKDGYTF.